The entry below describes one TCR beta chain. Its target is unknown. Deletions cut 3 bases from V and 5 bases from J, with 17 bases between. The CDR3 loop spans 15 amino acids. CDR1 SGDLS and CDR2 YYNGEE come from the germline V gene. Using immunoSEQ multiplex PCR, the repertoire was profiled, and TCRdb retains in-frame clones only, with some absent. The sample consists of roughly 6,500 clones, around 85% of them appearing once. This record belongs to a study of chemoradiotherapy in HPV16-positive cancers. Study-level points and caveats: Candidate HPV-specific clones and E7-related TCR motifs grew in tumor during treatment.

Samples were taken several times over chemoradiotherapy. This sequence joins TRBV9 and TRBJ1-1, with D perhaps matching TRBD1 (6 bases). This receptor was identified in a human donor with HPV-associated anogenital cancer. The sample consisted of tumor tissue, taken from a patient who underwent chemoradiotherapy. As DNA, the CDR3 is TGTGCCAGCAGCGCTGGGGGGCAGGGCCGGACTGAAGCTTTCTTT. This encodes CASSAGGQGRTEAFF.